This TCR beta chain is drawn from a study of T cell responses to AZD1222 COVID-19 vaccine. TCRdb's copy holds only in-frame clones and misses some; the assay was immunoSEQ multiplex PCR. The sample gives 100,000 to 150,000 clones, about nine tenths of which show up once; 1.3% to 1.5% is in the top ten. The V gene's germline CDR1 is MNHEY and CDR2 SVGEGT. V shed 2 bases and J shed 6 bases, with 18 bases lying between them. This CDR3 contains 16 residues. Sample: peripheral blood, taken on day 0 of AZD1222 vaccination. The chain is built from TRBV6-2 or TRBV6-3 and TRBJ2-3, with D possibly being TRBD2 (6 bases). This TCR was sampled from an adult in good health. The CDR3 DNA follows: TGTGCCAGCAGTTACGGAGCTTTGTATGGGGGGGATACGCAGTATTTT. The encoded protein is CASSYGALYGGDTQYF.